A selection of T cell receptor beta chains follows, all from one sample in a study of cytomegalovirus exposure and HLA in healthy donors. TCRdb keeps only in-frame clones here, not all; method: immunoSEQ multiplex PCR. The sample carries some 140,000 clones, about 77% recorded once. The sequenced sample was PBMCs. Receptor source: a middle-aged man in good health and CMV-seronegative. The CDR3 runs from the conserved cysteine through the conserved F or W. The order of the fields is J gene, clone size, D gene, V gene, CDR3 protein, CDR3 DNA. A D gene is named only where the DNA matches it firmly. Part of the rows lack a size; the others show once, few, many or a class for expanded clones.

>TRBJ2-2|NA|TRBD1|TRBV4-1
CASSQDTFPGQSQNDTGELFF
TGCGCCAGCAGCCAAGATACTTTTCCGGGACAGTCCCAAAATGACACCGGGGAGCTGTTTTTT
>TRBJ2-3|NA|TRBD2|TRBV13
CASSSTGTSGSFLVADTQYF
TGTGCCAGCAGCTCAACCGGGACTAGCGGGAGCTTCTTAGTCGCAGATACGCAGTATTTT
>TRBJ2-3|NA|TRBD2|TRBV28
CASNGGATDTQYF
TGTGCCAGCAACGGGGGGGCCACAGATACGCAGTATTTT
>TRBJ2-7|NA|TRBD2|TRBV14
CASSQAGGGSYEQYF
TGTGCCAGCAGCCAAGCGGGCGGGGGAAGTTACGAGCAGTACTTC
>TRBJ2-1|NA|TRBD2|TRBV19
CASSIGSGLAGYNEQFF
TGTGCCAGTAGTATAGGTAGCGGGCTAGCGGGCTACAATGAGCAGTTCTTC
>TRBJ1-2|few|NA|TRBV28
CASSFVAGLNYGYTF
TGTGCCAGCAGTTTCGTGGCAGGGCTTAACTATGGCTACACCTTC
>TRBJ2-7|NA|NA|TRBV10-1
CASSEGAGVMYEQYF
TGCGCCAGCAGTGAGGGGGCAGGGGTGATGTACGAGCAGTACTTC
>TRBJ2-7|NA|NA|TRBV29-1
CSVEVTGASYEQYF
TGCAGCGTTGAAGTCACGGGAGCAAGCTACGAGCAGTACTTC
>TRBJ2-2|NA|TRBD2|TRBV5-1
CASSPGGGRANTGELFF
TGCGCCAGCAGCCCCGGCGGGGGGCGGGCGAACACCGGGGAGCTGTTTTTT
>TRBJ2-7|NA|TRBD1|TRBV11-2
CASSSGQGSYEQYF
TGTGCCAGCAGCTCTGGACAGGGCTCCTACGAGCAGTACTTC
>TRBJ2-2|NA|NA|TRBV4-1
CASSQDFGGGELFF
TGCGCCAGCAGCCAAGATTTCGGGGGCGGGGAGCTGTTTTTT
>TRBJ2-3|NA|NA|TRBV10-3
CAISESTAGDTQYF
TGTGCCATCAGTGAGTCGACAGCAGGAGATACGCAGTATTTT
>TRBJ1-2|NA|TRBD1|TRBV28
CASGQGVYTF
TGTGCCAGCGGACAGGGAGTCTACACCTTC
>TRBJ2-1|NA|TRBD2|TRBV5-1
CASSLDLAGGRNEQFF
TGCGCCAGCAGCTTGGACCTAGCGGGAGGGCGTAATGAGCAGTTCTTC
>TRBJ2-1|NA|NA|TRBV2
CASTLARYNEQFF
TGTGCCAGCACGCTAGCGAGGTACAATGAGCAGTTCTTC
>TRBJ2-5|NA|TRBD1|TRBV6-1
CASSAPGTGEKTQYF
TGTGCCAGCAGTGCTCCCGGGACAGGGGAGAAGACCCAGTACTTC
>TRBJ2-2|NA|TRBD2|TRBV4-3
CASSQDPAGDTGELFF
TGCGCCAGCAGCCAAGACCCAGCGGGAGACACCGGGGAGCTGTTTTTT
>TRBJ2-4|few|NA|TRBV29-1
CSVVSTKNIQYF
TGCAGCGTTGTGAGCACCAAAAACATTCAGTACTTC
>TRBJ2-1|NA|TRBD2|TRBV6-5
CASSYRISGGYNEQFF
TGTGCCAGCAGTTACCGGATATCGGGGGGATACAATGAGCAGTTCTTC
>TRBJ2-7|few|TRBD2|TRBV5-1
CASSLTLAGGAYEQYF
TGCGCCAGCAGCTTGACACTAGCGGGAGGGGCCTACGAGCAGTACTTC
>TRBJ1-1|NA|NA|TRBV6-1
CASSKTGTSNTEAFF
TGTGCCAGCAGTAAAACCGGGACATCGAACACTGAAGCTTTCTTT
>TRBJ1-2|NA|NA|TRBV28
CASSLEGTFDYGYTF
TGTGCCAGCAGTTTAGAGGGAACCTTTGACTATGGCTACACCTTC
>TRBJ2-7|NA|TRBD1|TRBV9
CASSVGPGTVYEQYF
TGTGCCAGCAGCGTAGGGCCCGGGACAGTCTACGAGCAGTACTTC
>TRBJ2-3|NA|NA|TRBV6-5
CASSYRETDTQYF
TGTGCCAGCAGTTACCGGGAGACAGATACGCAGTATTTT
>TRBJ2-1|NA|TRBD2|TRBV15
CATSMGGLAGGGYNEQFF
TGTGCCACCAGCATGGGGGGACTAGCGGGAGGAGGGTACAATGAGCAGTTCTTC